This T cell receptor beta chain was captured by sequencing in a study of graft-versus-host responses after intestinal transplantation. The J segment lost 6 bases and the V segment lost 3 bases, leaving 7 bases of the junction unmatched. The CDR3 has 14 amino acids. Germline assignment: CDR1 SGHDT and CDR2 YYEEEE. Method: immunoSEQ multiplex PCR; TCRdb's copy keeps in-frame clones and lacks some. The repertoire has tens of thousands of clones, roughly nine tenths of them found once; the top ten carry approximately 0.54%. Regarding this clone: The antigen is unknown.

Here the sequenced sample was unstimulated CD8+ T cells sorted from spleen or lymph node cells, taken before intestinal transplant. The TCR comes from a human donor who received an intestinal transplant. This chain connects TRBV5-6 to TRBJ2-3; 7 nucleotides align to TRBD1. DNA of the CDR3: TGTGCCAGCAGCTCAGGGGGTAGTTTCGATACGCAGTATTTT. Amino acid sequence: CASSSGGSFDTQYF.